The 10 T cell receptor beta chains below all came from one sample that was sequenced in a study of graft-versus-host responses after intestinal transplantation. Profiling relied on immunoSEQ multiplex PCR, and the TCRdb table lists in-frame clones only, not all of them. The top ten clones hold roughly 0.36% of a sample with just over 85,000 clones, less than 95% of them seen once. No antigen is known for these receptors. Sequenced material: unstimulated CD8+ T cells sorted from spleen or lymph node cells, taken before transplant. These TCRs come from a human donor who was the organ donor for an intestinal transplant.

The V call is TRBV6-5, the J call TRBJ1-2; tentative D call: TRBD1 (5 bases). This CDR3 region has 15 residues. Trimming pared 0 bases from V and 8 bases from J, leaving 16 bases between. From germline, CDR1 is MNHEY and CDR2 SVGAGI. In DNA form, the CDR3 reads TGTGCCAGCAGTTACTCGAAAACCGCCGGGGGGGGCTACACCTTC. This sequence encodes CASSYSKTAGGGYTF.

A single count supports this clone. The genes are TRBV4-3 and TRBJ1-1; TRBD1 aligns across 8 bases. J was trimmed by 0 bases and V by 1 base; bases with no gene match: 13. Germline CDR1 is LGHNA and CDR2 is YSLEER. This CDR3 is 19 amino acids long. CDR3 coding DNA: TGCGCCAGCAGCCAAGTTCCCCAGGGGGCGTTGGGGGTGAACACTGAAGCTTTCTTT. It translates to CASSQVPQGALGVNTEAFF.

Concerning this clone: This same CDR3 is encoded by further DNA sequences in the sample. The chain joins TRBV4-1 to TRBJ2-7, with D unclear. Germline CDR1 reads MGHRA; CDR2 reads YSYEKL. V shed 1 base and J shed 3 bases, with 7 bases lying between them. This CDR3 spans 13 amino acids. The CDR3 nucleotides are TGCGCCAGCAGCCAAGCTCGTAGCTACGAGCAGTACTTC. This gives the protein CASSQARSYEQYF.

The rearrangement joins TRBV19 to TRBJ1-2; D gene unclear. CDR3 size: 11 residues. Trimming left V 8 bases short and J 5 bases short, with 9 bases between. Germline V gene lookup returns CDR1 LNHDA and CDR2 SQIVND (reference sequence). CDR3 nucleotides: TGTGCCAGTCGTAGCGAATATGGCTACACCTTC. Residues: CASRSEYGYTF. Together with reference TRBV19 and TRBJ1-2, the CDR3 gives the full variable domain: DGGITQSPKYLFRKEGQNVTLSCEQNLNHDAMYWYRQDPGQGLRLIYYSQIVNDFQKGDIAEGYSVSREKKESFPLTVTSAQKNPTAFYLCASRSEYGYTFGSGTRLTVV.

The rearrangement links TRBV27 to TRBJ2-7; TRBD1 aligns across 9 bases. From germline, CDR1 is MNHEY and CDR2 SMNVEV (reference sequence). With V trimmed by 3 bases and J by 3 bases, 6 bases remained unmatched. This CDR3 has 15 amino acids. Here the CDR3 reads CASSFAGQGFYEQYF. Written as DNA, the CDR3 is TGTGCCAGCAGTTTCGCGGGACAGGGCTTCTACGAGCAGTACTTC.

This chain uses TRBV11-2 with TRBJ2-7, with 8 positions matching TRBD1. The germline V gene has CDR1 SGHAT and CDR2 FQNNGV. V trimming: 4 bases; J trimming: 7 bases; junction bases outside the gene matches: 3. The CDR3 has 12 amino acids. The chain's CDR3 is CASSSGGGEQYF. Here the CDR3 DNA reads TGTGCCAGCAGCTCAGGGGGCGGGGAGCAGTACTTC.

This clone has more than one count but fewer than ten. The V call is TRBV4-1, the J call TRBJ1-4; D might be TRBD1 (6 bases). V was pared by 0 bases and J by 3 bases, with 11 bases between. The CDR3 covers 16 residues. Germline CDR1 is MGHRA and CDR2 is YSYEKL. The CDR3 DNA reads as TGCGCCAGCAGCCAAGATTTGCAGGGGCCTAATGAAAAACTGTTTTTT. Translated: CASSQDLQGPNEKLFF.

The chain employs TRBV9 and TRBJ2-2; D may be TRBD2 (6 bases). With 2 bases removed from V and 5 bases from J, the gap between germline ends came to 16 bases. The CDR3 is made up of 16 amino acids. Germline V lookup: CDR1 SGDLS, CDR2 YYNGEE. The CDR3 bases are TGTGCCAGCAGCGTCGGGGGATCCGGGGAAACCGGGGAGCTGTTTTTT. Amino acid sequence: CASSVGGSGETGELFF.

The gene calls are TRBV2 and TRBJ1-1; TRBD1 matches at 11 bases. The V and J ends lost 11 bases and 5 bases, in that order; junction bases with no gene match: 4. The CDR3 totals 12 residues. The V gene's germline CDR1 is SNHLY and CDR2 FYNNEI. The CDR3 DNA reads as TGTGCCTTTGGACAGGGGGCGACTGAAGCTTTCTTT. Protein: CAFGQGATEAFF. Variable domain in full (rest from reference TRBV2 and TRBJ1-1): EPEVTQTPSHQVTQMGQEVILRCVPISNHLYFYWYRQILGQKVEFLVSFYNNEISEKSEIFDDQFSVERPDGSNFTLKIRSTKLEDSAMYFCAFGQGATEAFFGQGTRLTVV.

The rearrangement joins TRBV15 to TRBJ2-7; D is possibly TRBD2 (6 bases). Trimming cost V 0 bases and J 0 bases, with 12 bases left between them. The CDR3 totals 16 residues. Germline-derived CDR1 and CDR2 are LNHNV and YYDKDF (reference sequence). The CDR3 reads CATSRDPRTISYEQYF. Written as DNA, the CDR3 is TGTGCCACCAGCAGAGATCCTAGGACTATCTCCTACGAGCAGTACTTC.